The T cell receptor (beta chain) under discussion was sequenced for a study of blood T cell repertoires in COVID-19. This clone was counted a few times. Individuals drawn from 20 to 30 US areas were roughly 18 to 95 years old. Clinical history reported by participants formed the basis on which cohorts were assigned. How the authors handled the data: Reference gene primers were amplified, and this amplification served to estimate nucleated cell counts. Data came from immunoSEQ multiplex PCR; TCRdb stores just in-frame clones and leaves some out. The D gene and trimming were derived from the DNA, and the V and J assignments and clone size from that table. The sample lists 290,000 or so clones; about four fifths were seen once. Germline loops: CDR1 SGHRS, CDR2 YFSETQ. Germline trimming cut 2 bases from V and 9 bases from J; bases unmatched to any gene: 9. The CDR3 contains 15 residues.

Material: PBMCs or T cells enriched from blood (not recorded which). The rearrangement links TRBV5-1 to TRBJ2-1; 9 bases agree with TRBD2. This receptor was identified in a man aged 40-49 years who had been exposed to COVID-19. CDR3 loop: CASSFNLAGVTEQFF. The CDR3, as DNA: TGCGCCAGCAGCTTTAACTTAGCGGGAGTTACTGAGCAGTTCTTC.